These T cell receptor beta chains were read from a single sample in a study of cytomegalovirus exposure and HLA in healthy donors. Assay: immunoSEQ multiplex PCR; the TCRdb copy retains only in-frame clones and omits some. Seen here are about 190,000 clones, 77% observed once, and the top ten hold approximately 2%. Sequenced: PBMCs. These receptors came from a woman in her 30s in good health and CMV-seropositive. CDR3s include the opening cysteine and the closing phenylalanine or tryptophan. Each record gives: D gene, J gene, V gene, clone size, CDR3 DNA, CDR3 protein. A D gene is named only where the DNA matches it firmly. The size of a clone is reported for some rows only, either as once, few or many, or as a class for expanded clones.

>.|TRBJ2-7|TRBV6-5|.
TGTGCCAGCAGTACTACGACGGGTAATGATATCTTC
CASSTTTGNDIF
>TRBD2|TRBJ2-3|TRBV7-9|.
TGTGCCAGCAGCTCTAGCGGGTCCAGAGCCCTCACAAGTACGCAGTATTTT
CASSSSGSRALTSTQYF
>TRBD1|TRBJ2-7|TRBV2|.
TGTGCCAGCAGGAAGGACAGGGGATCCTACGAGCAGTACTTC
CASRKDRGSYEQYF
>.|TRBJ1-4|TRBV29-1|.
TGCAGCACACGGCGGGGGGCGGATGAAAAACTGTTTTTT
CSTRRGADEKLFF
>.|TRBJ1-1|TRBV5-1|.
TGCGCCAGCAGCTCGCTTACCGGGGGTAGCACTGAAGCTTTCTTT
CASSSLTGGSTEAFF
>.|TRBJ1-2|TRBV9|.
TGTGCCAGCAGCCTCACGGGGTTTGACTATGGCTACACCTTC
CASSLTGFDYGYTF
>.|TRBJ2-5|TRBV5-1|.
TGCGCCAGCAGCTGGGGAGGACCTGGGGAGACCCAGTACTTC
CASSWGGPGETQYF
>TRBD1|TRBJ1-5|TRBV18|.
TGTGCCAGCTCACCCCTTGGACAGGGAAGCAATCAGCCCCAGCATTTT
CASSPLGQGSNQPQHF
>.|TRBJ2-1|TRBV18|.
TGTGCCAGCTCACTTCGGGTCCTCTCCTACAATGAGCAGTTCTTC
CASSLRVLSYNEQFF
>.|TRBJ2-5|TRBV4-2|.
TGTGCCAGCAGCCCCCGACTAGTTCAGGGGGCCCAGTACTTC
CASSPRLVQGAQYF
>.|TRBJ2-7|TRBV6-5|.
TGTGCCAGCAGTTACAACCCCCAACGGGGAAACGAGCAGTACTTC
CASSYNPQRGNEQYF
>TRBD1|TRBJ2-7|TRBV6-9|.
TGTGCCAGCAGCCTGGACAGGGCCGAGCAGTACTTC
CASSLDRAEQYF
>.|TRBJ2-1|TRBV27|.
TGTGCCAGCAGTTTGGACAGCGAACTCATATACAATGAGCAGTTCTTC
CASSLDSELIYNEQFF
>.|TRBJ2-2|TRBV19|few
TGTGCCAGTAGTATAGCGGGCCCAGGGGCATCGAACACCGGGGAGCTGTTTTTT
CASSIAGPGASNTGELFF
>TRBD2|TRBJ2-7|TRBV4-3|few
TGCGCCAGCAGCCAAGTCTTAGCGGGAGTCGACGAGCAGTACTTC
CASSQVLAGVDEQYF
>TRBD2|TRBJ2-3|TRBV9|.
TGTGCCAGCAGCGTAGTTAGCGGGGGAACAGATACGCAGTATTTT
CASSVVSGGTDTQYF
>TRBD1|TRBJ1-5|TRBV19|.
TGTGCCAGTAAAATAGGGACAGGGAGTATTCAGCCCCAGCATTTT
CASKIGTGSIQPQHF
>.|TRBJ1-1|TRBV28|.
TGTGCCAGCCTCCTCGGGAGTGAAGCTTTCTTT
CASLLGSEAFF
>TRBD1|TRBJ2-5|TRBV5-6|.
TGTGCCAGCAGCTTGAAACAGGGGGTCCAAGAGACCCAGTACTTC
CASSLKQGVQETQYF
>.|TRBJ2-5|TRBV4-2|.
TGTGCCAGCAGCCAAGATCAGGCGGGAAGGACCCAGTACTTC
CASSQDQAGRTQYF
>TRBD1|TRBJ2-5|TRBV6-5|.
TGTGCCAGCAGTAGGACAGGGGGGTTGCAAGAGACCCAGTACTTC
CASSRTGGLQETQYF
>.|TRBJ2-4|TRBV5-1|.
TGCGCCAGCAGCTTGGATCCACCGGAGGACATTCAGTACTTC
CASSLDPPEDIQYF
>TRBD1|TRBJ1-1|TRBV15|once
TGTGCCACCAGCAGAAGACAGGGTATGAACACTGAAGCTTTCTTT
CATSRRQGMNTEAFF
>TRBD2|TRBJ2-7|TRBV7-8|.
TGTGCCAGCAGTCCTAGGGAGGGGCCCTACGAGCAGTACTTC
CASSPREGPYEQYF
>.|TRBJ2-1|TRBV15|.
TGTGCCACCAGCAGAGGCGGGAAGTATTGGAGGGAATACAATGAGCAGTTCTTC
CATSRGGKYWREYNEQFF
>TRBD2|TRBJ2-1|TRBV16|.
TGTGCCAGCAGCCCCGAGTGGGCGGGAGGAAATGAGCAGTTCTTC
CASSPEWAGGNEQFF
>.|TRBJ1-3|TRBV4-3|.
TGCGCCAGCAGCCAAGGACACGGCCCTAGAAACACCATATATTTT
CASSQGHGPRNTIYF
>.|TRBJ1-6|TRBV9|.
TGTGCCAGCAGCGTAGAGTCGGGGGTTCAAAATTCACCCCTCCACTTT
CASSVESGVQNSPLHF
>.|TRBJ1-1|TRBV2|few
TGTGCCAGCAGTGAAGATGGAGGAGCTAAAGCTTTCTTT
CASSEDGGAKAFF
>.|TRBJ1-1|TRBV4-3|few
TGCGCCAGCAGCGTCGACAGATCGGGCACTGAAGCTTTCTTT
CASSVDRSGTEAFF
>TRBD1|TRBJ1-1|TRBV7-9|.
TGTGCCAGCAGCTTAGATAACGGACAGGGGTTTACTGAAGCTTTCTTT
CASSLDNGQGFTEAFF
>.|TRBJ1-4|TRBV7-9|.
TGTGCCAGCAGCCGGGGAACGTCCGAAAAACTGTTTTTT
CASSRGTSEKLFF
>.|TRBJ2-7|TRBV6-5|.
TGTGCCAGCAGTCTCTGGGGAGCGGACGAGCAGTACTTC
CASSLWGADEQYF
>.|TRBJ2-2|TRBV11-3|.
TGTGCCAGCAGCTTACAGGCCGGGGAGCTGTTTTTT
CASSLQAGELFF
>.|TRBJ2-3|TRBV29-1|once
TGCAGCGTTGAAGAGGGGCGCGGAGATACGCAGTATTTT
CSVEEGRGDTQYF
>TRBD1|TRBJ2-2|TRBV19|.
TGTGCCAGTACAAAGGGGGCAGGGGGCACCGGGGAGCTGTTTTTT
CASTKGAGGTGELFF
>.|TRBJ1-4|TRBV7-9|few
TGTGCCAGCAGCCCCGCGGGCAGCTCTAATGAAAAACTGTTTTTT
CASSPAGSSNEKLFF
>.|TRBJ1-4|TRBV27|.
TGTGCCAGGTTAACTCAAAGGGGTGAAAAACTGTTTTTT
CARLTQRGEKLFF
>TRBD1|TRBJ1-2|TRBV7-9|.
TGTGCCAGCAGCCCGACGGGGACAGGGGGCGCAGGGTGGGGCTACACCTTC
CASSPTGTGGAGWGYTF
>.|TRBJ1-3|TRBV7-2|.
TGTGCCAGCAGCTTAGGATCATCAGGGGTTTCAAACACCATATATTTT
CASSLGSSGVSNTIYF
>TRBD2|TRBJ2-5|TRBV2|few
TGTGCCAGCAACGAAACTAGCGGAAAAGAGACCCAGTACTTC
CASNETSGKETQYF
>.|TRBJ2-2|TRBV7-5|.
TGTGCCAGAAGCTTAGCACTAGCGGGGTACACCGGGGAGCTGTTTTTT
CARSLALAGYTGELFF
>.|TRBJ1-5|TRBV28|.
TGTGCCAGCAGTGCAGGAGGGTATAGCAATCAGCCCCAGCATTTT
CASSAGGYSNQPQHF
>TRBD1|TRBJ1-4|TRBV11-2|few
TGTGCCAGCAGCCCGGACAGGGGACGGGAAAAACTGTTTTTT
CASSPDRGREKLFF
>TRBD2|TRBJ2-1|TRBV11-3|.
TGTGCCAGCAGCTTGTTTTCCGGGACTAGCGGATACAATGAGCAGTTCTTC
CASSLFSGTSGYNEQFF
>.|TRBJ2-3|TRBV19|once
TGTGCCAGTAGTAACGGGAGAAGCACAGATACGCAGTATTTT
CASSNGRSTDTQYF
>.|TRBJ2-7|TRBV2|few
TGTGCCAGCAGTGAACTGACAGGTTTGGACGAGCAGTACTTC
CASSELTGLDEQYF
>TRBD1|TRBJ2-1|TRBV29-1|.
TGCAGCGCCGACCCCGGGACAGGGACTAACAATGAGCAGTTCTTC
CSADPGTGTNNEQFF
>.|TRBJ1-1|TRBV5-5|.
TGTGCCAGCGGGAGCTGGGGGAACACTGAAGCTTTCTTT
CASGSWGNTEAFF
>.|TRBJ1-5|TRBV4-2|.
TGTGCCAGCAGCCAAGGGACTGTGTCTTTATTGACCCAGCCCCAGCATTTT
CASSQGTVSLLTQPQHF
>TRBD2|TRBJ2-3|TRBV4-2|.
TGTGCCAGCAGCCAAGTCCCCGAGGGAGGGGCGGATACGCAGTATTTT
CASSQVPEGGADTQYF
>.|TRBJ2-7|TRBV2|few
TGTGCCAGCAGTGGGCTTGAGGGCTACGAGCAGTACTTC
CASSGLEGYEQYF
>.|TRBJ1-5|TRBV6-1|.
TGTGCCAGCAGTGTCTACGGGTACAGCAATCAGCCCCAGCATTTT
CASSVYGYSNQPQHF
>.|TRBJ1-2|TRBV7-9|once
TGTGCCAGCAGCACCGGAGGCAGTGTTAACTATGGCTACACCTTC
CASSTGGSVNYGYTF
>.|TRBJ1-4|TRBV28|.
TGTGCCAGCGGAGGGTTTAGCCCTGAAAAACTGTTTTTT
CASGGFSPEKLFF
>.|TRBJ1-1|TRBV27|.
TGTGCCAGCAGTTCCCATAGGACAGAAAACACTGAAGCTTTCTTT
CASSSHRTENTEAFF
>.|TRBJ2-3|TRBV4-3|.
TGCGCCAGCAGCCTCCGGACTTACACAGATACGCAGTATTTT
CASSLRTYTDTQYF